The subject of this entry is one T cell receptor beta chain. The target antigen is unknown. The data were taken from a study of cytomegalovirus exposure and HLA in healthy donors. Study-wide background: In a later analysis, it was reported that the roughly 130 validation repertoires had been produced on the same platform as the 500 to 750 repertoires belonging to the first cohort. General study findings and limits: Cytomegalovirus association was assigned to 150 to 200 TCR beta chains. Most TCR sequences showed up rarely, but some public TCRs showed up in many donors. Subsequent analysis found a tendency for first-cohort TCR clusters to co-occur within the 120 or so validation repertoires.

The table came from immunoSEQ multiplex PCR; TCRdb's copy has only in-frame clones and leaves some out. The sample yields roughly 77,000 clones, roughly 95% seen once. The TCR was taken from a woman in her late teens or twenties in good health and CMV-seronegative. What was sequenced was PBMCs.

The CDR3 protein is CASSPQGVRHEQYF. The CDR3 DNA reads TGTGCCAGCAGTCCCCAAGGAGTACGCCACGAGCAGTACTTC. The gene calls are TRBV6-5 and TRBJ2-7; D ambiguous. This CDR3 is 14 amino acids long. V was shortened by 5 bases and J by 5 bases, with 16 bases between the two germline ends. Per germline, CDR1 MNHEY and CDR2 SVGAGI.